The next 28 T cell receptor beta chains were all read from a single sample in a study of control samples from healthy donors and cancer patients. Here immunoSEQ multiplex PCR was the method, and the copy in TCRdb shows in-frame clones only, minus some. The data hold more than 75,000 clones, with roughly 89% observed a single time. The sample comprised PBMCs. These receptors all stem from a woman in her sixties or seventies with head and neck cancer.

This clone appeared once. This rearrangement joins TRBV6-2 or TRBV6-3 to TRBJ1-2, with 11 nucleotides matching TRBD1. This CDR3 comprises 15 residues. Germline V gene lookup returns CDR1 MNHEY and CDR2 SVGEGT. The V and J ends lost 5 bases and 10 bases, in that order; junction bases with no gene match: 12. CDR3 protein: CASSRTGTGGGNYTF. The CDR3 DNA reads as TGTGCCAGCAGTCGGACCGGGACAGGGGGAGGAAACTACACCTTC.

The V and J genes are TRBV30 and TRBJ2-2, with 9 bases aligning to TRBD1. V lost 7 bases, J lost 6 bases, and 18 bases stayed unmatched. CDR3 size: 17 residues. Germline values: CDR1 GTSNPN, CDR2 SVGIG (reference sequence). Here the CDR3 DNA reads TGTGCCTCACGAGAACGTAGGTGGACAGGGGCATCCGGGGAGCTGTTTTTT. Translating gives CASRERRWTGASGELFF.

The J gene is TRBJ1-3, the V gene TRBV3-1 (or the pseudogene TRBV3-2); D possibly corresponds to TRBD1 (5 bases). The CDR3 loop spans 15 amino acids. Germline lookup yields CDR1 LGHDT and CDR2 YNNKEL (reference sequence). The V end was cut by 4 bases, the J end by 0 bases, with 10 bases between. The CDR3 sequence is CASSRGLDSGNTIYF. The DNA for the CDR3 is TGTGCCAGCAGCCGGGGACTTGACTCTGGAAACACCATATATTTT.

The chain joins TRBV7-9 to TRBJ2-5; D not resolved. The ends were cut back, 2 bases at V and 1 base at J, with 8 bases in the middle. Germline CDR1 reads SEHNR; CDR2 reads FQNEAQ (reference sequence). The CDR3 sequence is 14 residues long. The CDR3 here is CASSLRPSQETQYF. The CDR3 nucleotides read TGTGCCAGCAGCTTAAGACCGTCCCAAGAGACCCAGTACTTC.

The chain employs TRBV6-2 or TRBV6-3 and TRBJ2-2; 9 nucleotides line up with TRBD2. The CDR3 totals 15 residues. Germline values: CDR1 MNHEY, CDR2 SVGEGT. Trimming removed 4 bases from V and 5 bases from J; junction bases left unmatched: 5. The CDR3 DNA follows: TGTGCCAGCAGTTTCGGGACTAGCAATACCGGGGAGCTGTTTTTT. Translation: CASSFGTSNTGELFF.

The chain carries TRBV9 and TRBJ2-4; D is uncertain. Germline lookup yields CDR1 SGDLS and CDR2 YYNGEE. The CDR3 runs to 13 residues. V was cut by 3 bases and J by 4 bases, with 8 bases left in between. The CDR3 nucleotides read TGTGCCAGCAGCGAGGGTCCAAAAAACATTCAGTACTTC. Translation: CASSEGPKNIQYF.

The rearrangement uses TRBV2 and TRBJ2-3; possibly TRBD2 for D (6 bases). Germline V gives CDR1 SNHLY, CDR2 FYNNEI. The V end was cut by 11 bases, the J end by 0 bases, with 12 bases between. This CDR3 has 13 amino acids. The CDR3 nucleotides are TGTGCCTCTCTCCGGGAGAGCACAGATACGCAGTATTTT. It translates to CASLRESTDTQYF.

The V and J genes are TRBV28 and TRBJ2-2; 8 bases match TRBD1. The J segment lost 1 base and the V segment lost 6 bases, leaving 1 base of the junction unmatched. In germline, CDR1 is MDHEN, CDR2 SYDVKM. CDR3 size: 14 residues. CDR3 sequence (DNA): TGTGCCAGCAGGGGGACAGGGAACACCGGGGAGCTGTTTTTT. Protein: CASRGTGNTGELFF.

The chain employs TRBV28 and TRBJ1-2; TRBD1 might be the D (5 bases). The germline V and J ends were trimmed by 8 bases and 4 bases, with 8 bases remaining between them. The CDR3 sequence is 11 residues long. Germline assignment: CDR1 MDHEN and CDR2 SYDVKM. CDR3 residues: CASEQGYGYTF. The CDR3 DNA reads as TGTGCCAGCGAGCAGGGCTATGGCTACACCTTC.

V usage is TRBV5-5 and J usage is TRBJ1-1; D gene uncertain. In germline, CDR1 is SGHKS, CDR2 YYEKEE (reference sequence). The V end was cut by 5 bases, the J end by 1 base, with 18 bases between. This CDR3 is 16 amino acids long. The CDR3 reads CASSPLKTIPNTEAFF. The CDR3 nucleotides are TGTGCCAGCAGTCCCTTAAAGACGATACCGAACACTGAAGCTTTCTTT.

The genes are TRBV28 and TRBJ2-3; possibly TRBD1 or TRBD2 for D (7 bases each). V was cut by 10 bases and J by 4 bases, with 24 bases left in between. Germline V gives CDR1 MDHEN, CDR2 SYDVKM. The CDR3 runs to 16 residues. For the CDR3, the DNA is TGTGCCACCAGGGGGGCGGGAGAAAGGGTCGCAGATACGCAGTATTTT. Translated: CATRGAGERVADTQYF. The variable domain in full, completed from reference TRBV28 and TRBJ2-3, reads DVKVTQSSRYLVKRTGEKVFLECVQDMDHENMFWYRQDPGLGLRLIYFSYDVKMKEKGDIPEGYSVSREKKERFSLILESASTNQTSMYLCATRGAGERVADTQYFGPGTRLTVL.

This sequence joins TRBV25-1 and TRBJ1-3, with a possible D match to TRBD1 (5 bases). The CDR3 is made up of 13 amino acids. From germline, CDR1 is MGHDK and CDR2 SYGVNS. Between the trimmed V and J ends, which lost 10 bases and 1 base, there was a span of 11 bases. The CDR3 loop is CATERGSGNTIYF. DNA for the CDR3: TGTGCCACCGAACGGGGGTCTGGAAACACCATATATTTT.

V usage is TRBV6-5 and J usage is TRBJ2-4, with 10 positions matching TRBD2. The CDR3 length is 15 residues. Germline V CDR1 and CDR2: MNHEY, SVGAGI. V trimming: 7 bases; J trimming: 6 bases; junction bases outside the gene matches: 9. CDR3 nucleotides: TGTGCCAGCATCCTAGCGGGAGAGCCCGGAAACATTCAGTACTTC. Translating it yields CASILAGEPGNIQYF.

This sequence joins TRBV5-6 and TRBJ2-1, with 14 bases aligning to TRBD2. The V segment lost 4 bases and the J segment 9 bases; nucleotides outside the gene matches: 6. The germline V gene encodes CDR1 SGHDT and CDR2 YYEEEE. CDR3 size: 15 residues. CDR3 nucleotide sequence: TGTGCCAGCAGCCCGGGACTAGCGGGAGCTAGTGAGCAGTTCTTC. It specifies CASSPGLAGASEQFF.

This chain uses TRBV11-2 with TRBJ2-1; D is perhaps TRBD1 (5 bases). The CDR3 has 18 amino acids. V gave up 5 bases and J gave up 4 bases, with 24 bases separating them. In germline, CDR1 is SGHAT, CDR2 FQNNGV. The CDR3 region has the DNA TGTGCCAGCAGCCGTCGCAGGGATACGATTTTGGGATACAATGAGCAGTTCTTC. It codes for CASSRRRDTILGYNEQFF.

This chain uses TRBV20-1 with TRBJ2-1; weak D call: TRBD1 (6 bases). Germline CDR1 reads DFQATT; CDR2 reads SNEGSKA (reference sequence). Trimming stripped 3 bases from V and 7 bases from J, with 13 bases between. The CDR3 consists of 13 residues. CDR3 DNA: TGCAGTGCTAGTACGCCCACAGGGAATGAGCAGTTCTTC. Residues: CSASTPTGNEQFF.

This clone was seen just once. This chain links TRBV24-1 with TRBJ2-1; the match to TRBD2 covers 9 bases. CDR1 and CDR2 (germline): KGHDR, SFDVKD. This CDR3 is 14 amino acids long. V shed 8 bases and J 0 bases; nucleotides not matched to a gene: 1. CDR3 region: CATKAGGSYNEQFF. The DNA for the CDR3 is TGTGCCACCAAAGCGGGGGGCTCCTACAATGAGCAGTTCTTC.

The chain combines TRBV7-8 with TRBJ2-3; maybe TRBD2 (6 bases). The germline V and J ends were trimmed by 5 bases and 4 bases, with 16 bases remaining between them. Germline V gene sequence: CDR1 SGHVS, CDR2 FQNEAQ. CDR3 length equals 15 residues. CDR3 DNA: TGTGCCAGCAGCCCTCTAGCGCTGAGGGCAGATACGCAGTATTTT. This encodes CASSPLALRADTQYF.

This clone has just one count. This CDR3 is also generated by other DNA sequences in the sample. This chain joins TRBV15 and TRBJ2-6; no reliable D call. Per the germline V gene, CDR1 is LNHNV and CDR2 is YYDKDF (reference sequence). V was clipped by 0 bases and J by 0 bases, with 9 bases between them. The CDR3 runs to 17 residues. The CDR3 loop is CATSRDRASSGANVLTF. CDR3 nucleotide sequence: TGTGCCACCAGCAGAGATCGGGCGAGCTCTGGGGCCAACGTCCTGACTTTC.

This chain connects TRBV28 to TRBJ2-7; 7 positions agree with TRBD2. The CDR3 spans 17 residues. CDR1 and CDR2 from the germline V gene are MDHEN and SYDVKM. J lost 3 bases, V lost 5 bases, and 16 bases had no gene match. In DNA form, the CDR3 reads TGTGCCAGCAGTCCGATCCGGGGTTTGGCTAGCGGCTACGAGCAGTACTTC. Its translation: CASSPIRGLASGYEQYF.

This sequence joins TRBV6-5 and TRBJ1-4, with 8 bases aligning to TRBD1. From germline, CDR1 is MNHEY and CDR2 SVGAGI. The ends lost 6 bases at V and 8 bases at J; junction bases unmatched: 8. This CDR3 has 14 residues. For the CDR3, the DNA is TGTGCCAGCAGGCCGGGACAGGTCCCCGAAAAACTGTTTTTT. Protein product: CASRPGQVPEKLFF.

The rearrangement uses TRBV6-5 and TRBJ2-3; possibly TRBD1 for D (6 bases). Germline V lookup: CDR1 MNHEY, CDR2 SVGAGI. The CDR3 sequence is 12 residues long. V lost 6 bases to trimming and J lost 4 bases, with 8 bases between them. The CDR3: CASSWGPDTQYF. In nucleotides, the CDR3 is TGTGCCAGCAGCTGGGGGCCAGATACGCAGTATTTT.

The chain links TRBV28 to TRBJ2-1, with D perhaps given as TRBD1 or TRBD2 (5 bases each). Trimming removed 10 bases at V and 8 bases at J, with 24 bases between. The germline V gene encodes CDR1 MDHEN and CDR2 SYDVKM. The CDR3 has 15 residues. In nucleotides, the CDR3 is TGTGCCATCTCACCGTACGGGACCCCGAACGATGAGCAGTTCTTC. It specifies CAISPYGTPNDEQFF.

The chain carries TRBV30 and TRBJ1-2; D is ambiguous. This CDR3 region has 14 residues. The germline V gene encodes CDR1 GTSNPN and CDR2 SVGIG (reference sequence). The V gene lost 1 base and the J gene lost 6 bases, with 15 bases spanning the gap. This CDR3 is CAWSALVSGNGYTF. Here the CDR3 DNA reads TGTGCCTGGAGTGCCCTGGTTTCCGGGAATGGCTACACCTTC.

The V and J genes are TRBV7-2 and TRBJ1-1; no definite D call. Germline V gene sequence: CDR1 SGHTA, CDR2 FQGNSA. This CDR3 has 13 residues. V shed 5 bases and J shed 1 base, with 8 bases lying between them. The CDR3 loop reads CASSAGQNTEAFF. As DNA, the CDR3 is TGTGCCAGCAGCGCTGGCCAGAACACTGAAGCTTTCTTT.

In nucleotides, the CDR3 is TGTGCCAGCAGCCTCTTAGACAGGTCGAATGAAAAACTGTTTTTT. It is translated as CASSLLDRSNEKLFF. The V call is TRBV3-1 (or the pseudogene TRBV3-2), the J call TRBJ1-4; weak D call: TRBD1 (6 bases). The length of the CDR3 is 15 residues. V was clipped by 4 bases and J by 5 bases, with 14 bases between them. Germline V lookup: CDR1 LGHDT, CDR2 YNNKEL (reference sequence).

The rearrangement links TRBV3-1 (or the pseudogene TRBV3-2) to TRBJ2-7; 7 bases line up with TRBD1. The CDR3 is 15 residues long. After removal of 8 bases from V and 0 bases from J, the junction contained 10 bases not matched to a gene. The germline V gene has CDR1 LGHDT and CDR2 YNNKEL (reference sequence). CDR3 residues: CASLRGQIYSYEQYF. CDR3 coding DNA: TGTGCCAGCCTCCGGGGACAGATCTACTCCTACGAGCAGTACTTC.

The chain uses TRBV2 and TRBJ2-3; weak D call: TRBD2 (5 bases). V was clipped by 6 bases and J by 4 bases, with 20 bases between them. CDR1 and CDR2 (germline): SNHLY, FYNNEI. This CDR3 has 16 amino acids. The CDR3 coding sequence is TGTGCCAGCAGGAAATTCGGGTCCGGAGGTGCAGATACGCAGTATTTT. This codes for CASRKFGSGGADTQYF.